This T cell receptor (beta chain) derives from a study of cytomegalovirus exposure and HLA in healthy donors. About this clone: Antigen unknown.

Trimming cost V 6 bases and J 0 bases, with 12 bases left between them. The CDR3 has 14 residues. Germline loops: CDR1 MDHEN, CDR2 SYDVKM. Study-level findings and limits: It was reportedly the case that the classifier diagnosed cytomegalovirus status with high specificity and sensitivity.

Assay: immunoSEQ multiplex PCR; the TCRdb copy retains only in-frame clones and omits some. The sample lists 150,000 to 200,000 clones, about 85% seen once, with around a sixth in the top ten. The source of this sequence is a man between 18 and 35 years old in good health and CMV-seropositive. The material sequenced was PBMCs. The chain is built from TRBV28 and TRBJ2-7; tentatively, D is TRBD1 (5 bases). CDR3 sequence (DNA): TGTGCCAGCAGCCGTAAGACAGTCTCCTACGAGCAGTACTTC. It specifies CASSRKTVSYEQYF.